The clone carrying this TCR beta chain has only a few counts. This sample was included in a study of response to subunit inactivated influenza vaccine. TCRdb re-analysed the RT-PCR reads in MiXCR, keeping a single row per CDR3 protein. The sample gives roughly 650,000 distinct CDR3 sequences, approximately 14% of which show up once; around 7.6% is in the top ten. V lost 6 bases and J lost 2; bases outside the gene matches: 7. Germline CDR1 DFQATT, CDR2 SNEGSKA (reference sequence). The CDR3 is 13 residues long. This sequence joins TRBV20-1 and TRBJ2-7, with TRBD1 identical over 7 bases. The sequenced sample was PBMCs from blood, obtained around 14 days before vaccination. The sequence was collected from a man in his fifties or sixties who received an inactivated influenza vaccine. CDR3 amino acids: CSATGDSAYEQYF. CDR3 nucleotides: TGCAGTGCCACCGGGGACAGCGCCTACGAGCAGTACTTC.